These 11 T cell receptor beta chains were sequenced from one sample in a study of blood T cell repertoires in COVID-19. Sequencing was performed with immunoSEQ multiplex PCR; in TCRdb, only in-frame clones are kept and a portion is missing. The data show 85,000 to 120,000 clones, about nine tenths seen once. The sample comprised peripheral blood. These receptors all come from a man aged 18 to 35 with acute or convalescent COVID-19.

As DNA, the CDR3 is TGTGCCAGCAGTACCTCGGACAGGGGCAGACACGAGCAGTACTTC. This encodes CASSTSDRGRHEQYF. The chain is built from TRBV6-5 and TRBJ2-7; TRBD1 matches 9 bases. The J segment lost 5 bases and the V segment lost 5 bases, leaving 10 bases of the junction unmatched. The CDR3 spans 15 residues. From germline, CDR1 is MNHEY and CDR2 SVGAGI.

This clone was counted a single time. The CDR3 spells CASGLVLRTSGQETQYF. The DNA for the CDR3 is TGTGCTAGTGGTTTGGTACTGAGGACTAGCGGCCAAGAGACCCAGTACTTC. The rearrangement uses TRBV12-5 and TRBJ2-5; TRBD2 aligns across 10 bases. The length of the CDR3 is 17 residues. The J segment lost 1 base and the V segment lost 0 bases, leaving 5 bases of the junction unmatched. CDR1 is LGHNT and CDR2 is FRNRAP in the germline V gene.

For this clone: A read error may produce the germline difference seen at one junction end. The V and J genes are TRBV6-5 and TRBJ1-2; 10 bases are shared with TRBD1. CDR1 is MNHEY, CDR2 SVGAGI, per germline. The CDR3 sequence is 16 residues long. This CDR3 is CASSYSRQGANNGYTF. The CDR3 DNA reads TGTGCCAGCAGTTACTCCCGACAGGGGGCTAACAATGGCTACACCTTC.

This chain links TRBV7-6 with TRBJ2-7; D uncertain. Germline assignment: CDR1 SGHVS and CDR2 FNYEAQ. The CDR3 runs 13 residues. The V gene lost 5 bases and the J gene lost 1 base, with 9 bases spanning the gap. The CDR3: CASSLPGSYEQYF. The CDR3, as DNA: TGTGCCAGCAGCCTTCCCGGTTCCTACGAGCAGTACTTC.

This clone has just one count. The chain links TRBV30 to TRBJ2-3; D is undetermined. The ends were cut back, 1 base at V and 2 bases at J, with 10 bases in the middle. The CDR3 loop spans 14 amino acids. Germline V lookup: CDR1 GTSNPN, CDR2 SVGIG (reference sequence). CDR3 residues: CAWSELYDTDTQYF. The CDR3 nucleotides read TGTGCCTGGAGTGAACTATACGACACAGATACGCAGTATTTT.

The chain combines TRBV6-5 with TRBJ1-2, with no clear D. Germline CDR1 MNHEY, CDR2 SVGAGI. The V end lost 6 bases, the J end lost 8 bases, and 19 bases lay between the germline ends. The CDR3 length is 14 residues. The CDR3 region is CASSRQEAVDGYTF. The CDR3 DNA follows: TGTGCCAGCAGCCGTCAGGAGGCAGTGGACGGCTACACCTTC.

The chain couples TRBV11-2 to TRBJ1-2; D unclear. The germline V gene encodes CDR1 SGHAT and CDR2 FQNNGV. This CDR3 has 16 residues. V lost 0 bases to trimming and J lost 0 bases, with 11 bases between them. The CDR3 is CASSLDLAVANYGYTF. In nucleotides, the CDR3 is TGTGCCAGCAGCTTAGATTTGGCGGTAGCTAACTATGGCTACACCTTC.

This chain links TRBV2 with TRBJ2-1, with D uncertain. There are 14 residues in the CDR3. From germline, CDR1 is SNHLY and CDR2 FYNNEI. Trimming stripped 7 bases from V and 3 bases from J, with 13 bases between. The CDR3 sequence is CASKVGGYYNEQFF. CDR3 in DNA: TGTGCCAGCAAGGTTGGCGGTTACTACAATGAGCAGTTCTTC. Using reference TRBV2 and TRBJ2-1 for the parts outside the CDR3, the full variable domain is EPEVTQTPSHQVTQMGQEVILRCVPISNHLYFYWYRQILGQKVEFLVSFYNNEISEKSEIFDDQFSVERPDGSNFTLKIRSTKLEDSAMYFCASKVGGYYNEQFFGPGTRLTVL.

In this sample, this clone turned up once. This same CDR3 is encoded by further DNA sequences in the sample. This chain uses TRBV5-6 with TRBJ1-1, with TRBD1 identical over 7 bases. This CDR3 comprises 14 residues. J lost 5 bases, V lost 0 bases, and 4 bases had no gene match. Germline V lookup: CDR1 SGHDT, CDR2 YYEEEE. The CDR3 nucleotides are TGTGCCAGCAGCTTGGGGCAGGGGGGTACTGAAGCTTTCTTT. It is translated as CASSLGQGGTEAFF. Full variable domain (outside the CDR3, taken from reference TRBV5-6 and TRBJ1-1): DAGVTQSPTHLIKTRGQQVTLRCSPKSGHDTVSWYQQALGQGPQFIFQYYEEEERQRGNFPDRFSGHQFPNYSSELNVNALLLGDSALYLCASSLGQGGTEAFFGQGTRLTVV.

The chain joins TRBV9 to TRBJ1-2; a possible D gene is TRBD1 (5 bases). From germline, CDR1 is SGDLS and CDR2 YYNGEE. V was shortened by 4 bases and J by 4 bases, with 20 bases between the two germline ends. The CDR3 spans 16 residues. The CDR3 region has the DNA TGTGCCAGCAGCCCGAGGGGTGGGACTGATTCCTATGGCTACACCTTC. As protein: CASSPRGGTDSYGYTF.

The V gene is TRBV20-1, the J gene TRBJ2-3; the D gene is possibly TRBD2 (5 bases). The CDR3 totals 11 residues. Germline assignment: CDR1 DFQATT and CDR2 SNEGSKA (reference sequence). The germline V and J ends were trimmed by 3 bases and 8 bases, with 9 bases remaining between them. The CDR3 here is CSASYAGTQYF. The DNA for the CDR3 is TGCAGTGCTAGTTACGCGGGTACGCAGTATTTT.